The 32 T cell receptor beta chains below come from one sample, sequenced in a study of CD8 T cells in ankylosing spondylitis. Each CDR3 protein is one row after TCRdb ran MiXCR on the 5' RACE reads. Of about 140,000 distinct CDR3 sequences in the sample, roughly a third are singletons; the top ten hold approximately 5.9%. Sequenced material: synovial fluid, either unsorted or a sorted T cell fraction (not recorded which). The receptors originated from a male donor with ankylosing spondylitis.

This clonotype was seen a few times. The CDR3 nucleotides are TGTGCCAGCAGCCAAGATCCGGGATCGAATGAAGCTTTCTTT. As protein: CASSQDPGSNEAFF. The V gene is TRBV3-1, the J gene TRBJ1-1; D is unresolved. V lost 0 bases, J lost 7 bases, and 12 bases lay in between. This CDR3 has 14 residues. Germline V gene data show CDR1 as LGHDT and CDR2 as YNNKEL (reference sequence).

V is TRBV29-1 and J is TRBJ1-1, with D perhaps TRBD1 (6 bases). CDR3 length: 11 residues. From germline, CDR1 is SQVTM and CDR2 ANQGSEA. The V end was cut by 7 bases, the J end by 8 bases, with 14 bases between. The CDR3 DNA follows: TGCAGCGGAGACAGGAAAAAGGAAGCTTTCTTT. Translating gives CSGDRKKEAFF.

This clonotype was observed a few times. This chain connects TRBV5-1 to TRBJ1-6, with 12 bases that match TRBD1. V was clipped by 3 bases and J by 8 bases; unmatched bases: 6. The CDR3 is 16 residues long. Germline V gives CDR1 SGHRS, CDR2 YFSETQ. In DNA form, the CDR3 reads TGCGCCAGCAGCTCTACCGGGACAGGGGGCCATTCACCCCTCCACTTT. This sequence encodes CASSSTGTGGHSPLHF.

This clonotype has a count of ten or more. The chain employs TRBV7-9 and TRBJ2-3; D not certain. This CDR3 has 13 residues. V shed 3 bases and J shed 2 bases, with 6 bases lying between them. Germline CDR1 SEHNR, CDR2 FQNEAQ (reference sequence). Here the CDR3 reads CASSLDPTDTQYF. The CDR3 DNA follows: TGTGCCAGCAGCTTGGACCCCACAGATACGCAGTATTTT.

This clonotype was detected ten times or more. The chain combines TRBV4-1 with TRBJ2-3; D is perhaps TRBD1 (6 bases). V was cut by 4 bases and J by 3 bases, with 8 bases left in between. CDR3 length equals 13 residues. In germline, CDR1 is MGHRA, CDR2 YSYEKL. CDR3 DNA: TGCGCCAGCAGCCCACAGGGAACAGATACGCAGTATTTT. Translation gives CASSPQGTDTQYF.

In its sample, this clonotype was seen many times. This sequence joins TRBV9 and TRBJ1-6, with D uncertain. Germline CDR1 reads SGDLS; CDR2 reads YYNGEE. There are 15 residues in the CDR3. V was pared by 4 bases and J by 7 bases, with 15 bases between. The CDR3 DNA follows: TGTGCCAGCAGCCTCCGGGTTGGTGCCAATTCACCCCTCCACTTT. Its translation: CASSLRVGANSPLHF.

The J gene is TRBJ1-1, the V gene TRBV12-3 or TRBV12-4, with TRBD1 as a possible D gene (5 bases). The V end was cut by 6 bases, the J end by 2 bases, with 19 bases between. The length of the CDR3 is 16 residues. The CDR3 sequence is CASSASPGLYNTEAFF. As DNA, the CDR3 is TGTGCCAGCAGCGCGTCGCCGGGACTTTATAACACTGAAGCTTTCTTT.

The chain joins TRBV28 to TRBJ2-4; 12 bases map to TRBD2. The CDR3 is made up of 16 amino acids. The J segment lost 5 bases and the V segment lost 5 bases, leaving 7 bases of the junction unmatched. Germline-derived CDR1 and CDR2 are MDHEN and SYDVKM. The CDR3 nucleotides read TGTGCCAGCAGTCGTCTAGCGGGAGGGCACGAAAACATTCAGTACTTC. Translation gives CASSRLAGGHENIQYF.

This clonotype came up a few times. V and J are TRBV12-3 or TRBV12-4 and TRBJ1-1, with 9 positions matching TRBD1. The CDR3 is made up of 17 amino acids. Unmatched junction bases numbered 7, after V lost 1 base and J lost 1 base. This CDR3 is CASSLGAPGQGNTEAFF. CDR3 sequence (DNA): TGTGCCAGCAGTTTAGGGGCCCCGGGACAGGGGAACACTGAAGCTTTCTTT.

The chain carries TRBV21-1 and TRBJ1-6; the table names TRBD1, a call not compared with the DNA. TRBV21-1 is a known pseudogene. The CDR3 runs to 14 residues. The chain's CDR3 is CASSSGTPISPLHF. The CDR3 DNA follows: TGTGCCAGCAGCTCCGGGACACCAATCTCACCCCTCCACTTT.

There are many counts of this clonotype. This chain uses TRBV12-3 or TRBV12-4 with TRBJ2-2; the match to TRBD2 covers 8 bases. Trimming took 8 bases from V and 9 from J; bases not matched to a gene: 8. CDR3 length equals 13 residues. CDR3 DNA: TGTGCCAGCTCGCCGACTAGCGCTCGGGAGCTGTTTTTT. As protein: CASSPTSARELFF.

The V call is TRBV2, the J call TRBJ1-6; D unresolved. The germline V gene encodes CDR1 SNHLY and CDR2 FYNNEI. Trimming cost V 5 bases and J 5 bases, with 13 bases left between them. This CDR3 spans 15 amino acids. The CDR3, as DNA: TGTGCCAGCAGTTCAAAAGCGCCGAATAATTCACCCCTCCACTTT. This translates into CASSSKAPNNSPLHF.

This clonotype came up a few times. The rearrangement uses TRBV7-8 and TRBJ1-1, with a tentative D call TRBD1 (5 bases). Germline V CDR1 and CDR2: SGHVS, FQNEAQ. The germline V and J ends were trimmed by 5 bases and 5 bases, with 21 bases remaining between them. The CDR3 runs 16 residues. CDR3 amino acids: CASSTRAAEGRTEAFF. As DNA, the CDR3 is TGTGCCAGCAGCACTCGGGCCGCCGAGGGGAGGACTGAAGCTTTCTTT.

This clonotype was seen a handful of times. The chain carries TRBV20-1 and TRBJ1-1, with D possibly being TRBD1 (5 bases). From germline, CDR1 is DFQATT and CDR2 SNEGSKA (reference sequence). V shed 6 bases and J shed 6 bases, with 20 bases lying between them. This CDR3 is 14 amino acids long. The CDR3 sequence is CSAGADIPAAEAFF. Here the CDR3 DNA reads TGCAGTGCCGGAGCGGACATTCCGGCGGCTGAAGCTTTCTTT.

This clonotype was observed a few times. This chain's CDR3 is CASSQVRFLTGGDRDTIYF. The CDR3 nucleotides read TGTGCCAGCAGCCAAGTTCGGTTTCTTACAGGGGGCGATCGAGACACCATATATTTT. The chain combines TRBV3-1 with TRBJ1-3, with 9 nucleotides matching TRBD1. This CDR3 is built from 19 residues. In germline, CDR1 is LGHDT, CDR2 YNNKEL (reference sequence). The junction had 18 bases not matched to a gene; V was cut back by 1 base and J by 8 bases.

This CDR3 is CASSADPGGNYGYTF. The CDR3 DNA reads TGTGCCAGCAGCGCAGATCCCGGGGGAAACTATGGCTACACCTTC. The chain couples TRBV9 to TRBJ1-2, with D maybe TRBD1 (5 bases). Looked up from germline, CDR1 is SGDLS and CDR2 is YYNGEE. Trimming removed 3 bases at V and 2 bases at J, with 14 bases between. The CDR3 extends over 15 amino acids.

In its sample, this clonotype was seen a few times. The chain is built from TRBV5-6 and TRBJ2-1; unclear D gene. There are 12 residues in the CDR3. CDR1 is SGHDT, CDR2 YYEEEE, per germline. V was shortened by 3 bases and J by 10 bases, with 11 bases between the two germline ends. The CDR3 region is CASSSRMGEQFF. For the CDR3, the DNA is TGTGCCAGCAGCTCCAGGATGGGCGAGCAGTTCTTC.

The V call is TRBV7-3, the J call TRBJ2-6, with a possible D match to TRBD1 (6 bases). This CDR3 comprises 18 residues. CDR1 and CDR2 (germline): SGHTA, FQGTGA. V lost 5 bases and J 0 bases, leaving 17 bases between the germline ends. The CDR3 DNA sequence: TGTGCCAGCAGCAGAGATGGACAGATTCTCTCTGGGGCCAACGTCCTGACTTTC. Its translation: CASSRDGQILSGANVLTF. Combining the CDR3 with reference TRBV7-3 and TRBJ2-6 gives the whole variable domain GAGVSQTPSNKVTEKGKYVELRCDPISGHTALYWYRQSLGQGPEFLIYFQGTGAADDSGLPNDRFFAVRPEGSVSTLKIQRTERGDSAVYLCASSRDGQILSGANVLTFGAGSRLTVL.

This clonotype was recorded many times. The rearrangement links TRBV2 to TRBJ1-5; 7 positions agree with TRBD1. The CDR3 sequence is 15 residues long. Germline loops: CDR1 SNHLY, CDR2 FYNNEI. The junction had 10 bases not matched to a gene; V was cut back by 8 bases and J by 3 bases. The CDR3 sequence is CASALRGQPNQPQHF. In DNA form, the CDR3 reads TGTGCCAGCGCCTTGAGGGGACAGCCCAATCAGCCCCAGCATTTT.

This clonotype was picked up many times. This chain uses TRBV30 with TRBJ1-1; no reliable D call. The CDR3 spans 14 residues. Trimming shortened V by 2 bases and J by 1 base, and 11 bases separated the two germline ends. CDR1 is GTSNPN and CDR2 is SVGIG in the germline V gene (reference sequence). Here the CDR3 DNA reads TGTGCCTGGAGTCATAACAGAAAGAACACTGAAGCTTTCTTT. This codes for CAWSHNRKNTEAFF. Complete variable domain (other parts from reference TRBV30 and TRBJ1-1): SQTIHQWPATLVQPVGSPLSLECTVEGTSNPNLYWYRQAAGRGLQLLFYSVGIGQISSEVPQNLSASRPQDRQFILSSKKLLLSDSGFYLCAWSHNRKNTEAFFGQGTRLTVV.

The J gene is TRBJ1-5, the V gene TRBV20-1, with a tentative D call TRBD1 (6 bases). The V gene lost 4 bases and the J gene lost 6 bases, with 22 bases spanning the gap. This CDR3 comprises 16 residues. The V gene's germline CDR1 is DFQATT and CDR2 SNEGSKA (reference sequence). CDR3 nucleotide sequence: TGCAGTGCTAAAGGGACACAGGGATCGAGGGTTCAGCCCCAGCATTTT. It is translated as CSAKGTQGSRVQPQHF.

The V gene is TRBV10-3, the J gene TRBJ2-7, with 8 bases fitting TRBD1. CDR1 and CDR2 from the germline V gene are ENHRY and SYGVKD. The CDR3 has 15 residues. Trimming took 2 bases from V and 5 from J; bases not matched to a gene: 8. The CDR3 coding sequence is TGTGCCATCAGTGAGACCCTGACAGGGGCCCACGAGCAGTACTTC. It is translated as CAISETLTGAHEQYF.

V and J are TRBV3-1 and TRBJ1-4, with D unresolved. Trimming took 3 bases from V and 5 from J, leaving 13 bases between them. CDR3 size: 15 residues. Germline CDR1 and CDR2: LGHDT and YNNKEL (reference sequence). The CDR3 region is CASSHSAQLNEKLFF. In DNA form, the CDR3 reads TGTGCCAGCAGCCATTCAGCACAGCTAAATGAAAAACTGTTTTTT.

The chain couples TRBV4-2 to TRBJ2-3; 10 bases match TRBD2. The CDR3 sequence is 17 residues long. V shed 4 bases, J shed 6 bases, and the junction held 13 bases outside the gene matches. Germline V gene sequence: CDR1 LGHNA, CDR2 YNFKEQ. The CDR3 loop reads CASSPEGLAKVVDTQYF. In DNA form, the CDR3 reads TGTGCCAGCAGCCCGGAGGGACTAGCGAAAGTGGTGGATACGCAGTATTTT.

This clonotype was counted ten times or more. The chain joins TRBV29-1 to TRBJ2-7, with 8 positions matching TRBD2. The CDR3 length is 14 residues. Germline V gives CDR1 SQVTM, CDR2 ANQGSEA. After removal of 4 bases from V and 5 bases from J, the junction contained 10 bases not matched to a gene. CDR3 in amino acids: CSVAVAGLRHEQYF. The CDR3 nucleotides are TGCAGCGTTGCGGTAGCGGGACTGAGGCACGAGCAGTACTTC.

This clonotype was observed at least ten times. The chain has TRBV18 and TRBJ2-1, with D perhaps TRBD1 (5 bases). CDR1 and CDR2 (germline): KGHSH, LQKENI. Trimming removed 6 bases at V and 3 bases at J, with 15 bases between. The CDR3 is 15 amino acids. The DNA of the CDR3 is TGTGCCAGCTCGTCAGACAGCGCCGGCTACAATGAGCAGTTCTTC. It codes for CASSSDSAGYNEQFF.

The genes are TRBV5-4 and TRBJ1-1; D possibly corresponds to TRBD1 (5 bases). Germline V lookup: CDR1 SGHNT, CDR2 YYREEE (reference sequence). This CDR3 contains 13 residues. Deletions cut 3 bases from V and 7 bases from J, with 13 bases between. The CDR3 sequence: CASSSNLDSEAFF. CDR3 bases: TGTGCCAGCAGCTCGAACCTAGACAGTGAAGCTTTCTTT.

J is TRBJ2-1 and V is TRBV7-2, with D unclear. The ends were cut back, 5 bases at V and 9 bases at J, with 14 bases in the middle. There are 13 residues in the CDR3. Germline lookup yields CDR1 SGHTA and CDR2 FQGNSA. This chain's CDR3 is CASSTFLHIEQFF. The CDR3 bases are TGTGCCAGCAGCACTTTCCTGCACATTGAGCAGTTCTTC. Based on the CDR3 plus reference TRBV7-2 and TRBJ2-1, the full variable domain is GAGVSQSPSNKVTEKGKDVELRCDPISGHTALYWYRQSLGQGLEFLIYFQGNSAPDKSGLPSDRFSAERTGGSVSTLTIQRTQQEDSAVYLCASSTFLHIEQFFGPGTRLTVL.

This chain uses TRBV21-1 with TRBJ2-7. TRBV21-1 is a pseudogene locus. This CDR3 is 14 amino acids long. CDR3 coding DNA: TGTGCCAGCAGCAAAGTCACAGCTACCTACGAGCAGTACTTC. As protein: CASSKVTATYEQYF.

This clonotype was seen at least ten times. The chain has TRBV4-2 and TRBJ1-1; D is uncertain. There are 16 residues in the CDR3. The germline V gene has CDR1 LGHNA and CDR2 YNFKEQ. Trimming pared 2 bases from V and 5 bases from J, leaving 18 bases between. The CDR3 protein is CASSQRQSPEGTEAFF. The CDR3 nucleotides are TGTGCCAGCAGCCAACGACAAAGTCCGGAGGGAACTGAAGCTTTCTTT.

This clonotype was seen a few times. This rearrangement joins TRBV5-5 to TRBJ1-1; TRBD1 matches at 7 bases. In germline, CDR1 is SGHKS, CDR2 YYEKEE (reference sequence). Trimming at V came to 0 bases and at J to 1 base, leaving 6 bases not matched to a gene. The CDR3 sequence is 16 residues long. The DNA for the CDR3 is TGTGCCAGCAGCTTGGGTCCTGGACAGGCGAACACTGAAGCTTTCTTT. Its translation: CASSLGPGQANTEAFF.

This clonotype was detected many times. The chain recombines TRBV5-1 with TRBJ2-1, with 11 bases identical to TRBD2. The CDR3 is 15 amino acids. CDR1 and CDR2 (germline): SGHRS, YFSETQ. V was clipped by 3 bases and J by 8 bases; unmatched bases: 7. CDR3 in amino acids: CASSSSGGFADEQFF. CDR3 coding DNA: TGCGCCAGCAGCTCTAGCGGGGGGTTTGCCGATGAGCAGTTCTTC.